This T cell receptor (beta chain) comes out of a study of cytomegalovirus exposure and HLA in healthy donors. Each donor was nominally healthy when sampled (though unrecorded immune exposures were likely). Worth noting for this clone: Its antigen is unidentified.

In the PCR, 60 Vbeta and 13 Jbeta primers were used. TCRdb's table, derived via immunoSEQ multiplex PCR, lists solely in-frame clones and lacks some. The sample records 200,000 to 250,000 clones, roughly four fifths being singletons. CDR3 length equals 15 residues. Germline V CDR1 and CDR2: SGHNT, YYREEE (reference sequence). V shed 5 bases and J shed 2 bases, with 15 bases lying between them. Study-wide results and caveats: Whilst most TCR sequences proved rare, a subset of public TCRs occurred across many donors. It was reported in a later analysis that an Asian-associated ancestry cluster showed fewer N-insertions than the 666-donor mean. A prior analysis recorded that most TCR beta V segments were productive about 90% or about 30% of the time.

This clonotype was sampled from a woman aged 55-75 years in good health and CMV-seropositive. V is TRBV5-4 and J is TRBJ2-3; D is perhaps TRBD1 (6 bases). Sequenced material: PBMCs. The DNA of the CDR3 is TGTGCCAGCAGATCCCGCGGACAGACCACAGATACGCAGTATTTT. It translates to CASRSRGQTTDTQYF.